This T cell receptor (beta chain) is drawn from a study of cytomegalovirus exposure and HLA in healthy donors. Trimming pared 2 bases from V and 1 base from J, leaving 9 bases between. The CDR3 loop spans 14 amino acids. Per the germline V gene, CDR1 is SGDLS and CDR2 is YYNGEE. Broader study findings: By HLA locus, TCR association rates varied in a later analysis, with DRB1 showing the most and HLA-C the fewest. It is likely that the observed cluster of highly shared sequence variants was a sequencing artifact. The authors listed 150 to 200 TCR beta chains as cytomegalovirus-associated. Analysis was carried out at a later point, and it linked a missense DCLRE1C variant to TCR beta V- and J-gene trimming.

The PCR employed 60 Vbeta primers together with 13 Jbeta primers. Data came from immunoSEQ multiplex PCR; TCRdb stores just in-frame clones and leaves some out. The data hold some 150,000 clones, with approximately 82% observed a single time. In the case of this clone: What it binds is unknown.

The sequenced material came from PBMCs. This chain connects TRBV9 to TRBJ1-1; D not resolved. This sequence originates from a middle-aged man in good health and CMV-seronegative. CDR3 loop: CASSVYPENTEAFF. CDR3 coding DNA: TGTGCCAGCAGCGTTTACCCAGAGAACACTGAAGCTTTCTTT.